What follows are 12 T cell receptor beta chains derived from one specimen sequenced in a study of OX40 agonist ivuxolimab in advanced cancers. Profiling relied on immunoSEQ multiplex PCR, and the TCRdb table lists in-frame clones only, not all of them. The sample lists about 93,000 clones, 90% to 95% seen once, with 0.4% to 0.55% in the top ten. The source material was CD4+ or CD8+ T cells sorted from blood, sampled in a trial of the OX40 agonist ivuxolimab. The receptor source for this set is an adult with an advanced solid tumor such as melanoma, head and neck, liver or kidney cancer.

The V gene is TRBV5-6, the J gene TRBJ2-7; 9 nucleotides align to TRBD1. The CDR3 has 14 residues. The junction had 5 bases not matched to a gene; V was cut back by 2 bases and J by 5 bases. Germline V gives CDR1 SGHDT, CDR2 YYEEEE. The CDR3 region is CASSLQGAGDEQYF. CDR3 in DNA: TGTGCCAGCAGCTTACAGGGGGCAGGGGACGAGCAGTACTTC.

J is TRBJ2-1 and V is TRBV6-1; no clear D. Trimming pared 2 bases from V and 7 bases from J, leaving 3 bases between. The germline CDR1 and CDR2 sequences are MNHNS and SASEGT. This CDR3 spans 11 amino acids. CDR3 in DNA: TGTGCCAGCAGTGAACTAAATGAGCAGTTCTTC. This sequence encodes CASSELNEQFF.

The genes are TRBV13 and TRBJ1-1; D not certain. Germline V CDR1 and CDR2: PRHDT, FYEKMQ (reference sequence). This CDR3 comprises 12 residues. V lost 1 base to trimming and J lost 7 bases, with 7 bases between them. The CDR3 spells CASSLERGEAFF. CDR3 DNA sequence: TGTGCCAGCAGCTTAGAACGGGGTGAAGCTTTCTTT. The full variable domain, rest sourced from reference TRBV13 and TRBJ1-1, is AAGVIQSPRHLIKEKRETATLKCYPIPRHDTVYWYQQGPGQDPQFLISFYEKMQSDKGSIPDRFSAQQFSDYHSELNMSSLELGDSALYFCASSLERGEAFFGQGTRLTVV.

The table lists this clone with a count of one. The rearrangement joins TRBV6-5 to TRBJ2-2; D may match TRBD1 or TRBD2 (5 bases each). The CDR3 totals 14 residues. Between the trimmed V and J ends, which lost 6 bases and 4 bases, there was a span of 12 bases. Germline CDR1 MNHEY, CDR2 SVGAGI. CDR3 coding DNA: TGTGCCAGCAGCGAGGGGCACAGCACCGGGGAGCTGTTTTTT. Translating gives CASSEGHSTGELFF.

This chain links TRBV6-1 with TRBJ2-1; 8 bases align to TRBD2. The CDR3 loop spans 13 amino acids. V was clipped by 5 bases and J by 6 bases; unmatched bases: 3. CDR1 is MNHNS, CDR2 SASEGT, per germline. For the CDR3, the DNA is TGTGCCAGCAGTACGACTAGCGTCAATGAGCAGTTCTTC. As protein: CASSTTSVNEQFF.

The gene calls are TRBV5-5 and TRBJ2-6, with 8 bases fitting TRBD2. The CDR3 spans 17 residues. Germline CDR1 SGHKS, CDR2 YYEKEE (reference sequence). V lost 4 bases to trimming and J lost 2 bases; unmatched junction nucleotides: 8. The CDR3 protein is CASSITGLVTGANVLTF. The CDR3 nucleotides are TGTGCCAGCAGCATCACGGGACTAGTAACTGGGGCCAACGTCCTGACTTTC. The entire variable domain, with the rest obtained from reference TRBV5-5 and TRBJ2-6, is as follows: DAGVTQSPTHLIKTRGQQVTLRCSPISGHKSVSWYQQVLGQGPQFIFQYYEKEERGRGNFPDRFSARQFPNYSSELNVNALLLGDSALYLCASSITGLVTGANVLTFGAGSRLTVL.

A remark on this clone: At one boundary the junction diverges from the germline segment, which might be a read error. This rearrangement joins TRBV7-7 to TRBJ2-7; 8 bases are a match to TRBD1. Germline CDR1 is SSHAT and CDR2 is FNYEAQ (reference sequence). The CDR3 contains 15 residues. The CDR3 DNA sequence: TGTGCTAGCAGCTTAGCGCAGGGGGCGATTTACGAGCAGTACTTC. Translation: CASSLAQGAIYEQYF. Variable domain in full (rest from reference TRBV7-7 and TRBJ2-7): GAGVSQSPRYKVTKRGQDVTLRCDPISSHATLYWYQQALGQGPEFLTYFNYEAQPDKSGLPSDRFSAERPEGSISTLTIQRTEQRDSAMYRCASSLAQGAIYEQYFGPGTRLTVT.

Comments on this clone: An end of the junction does not agree with germline; a read error may underlie this. The chain links TRBV19 to TRBJ1-4, with TRBD1 identical over 9 bases. Germline V gives CDR1 LNHDA, CDR2 SQIVND (reference sequence). The CDR3 spans 15 residues. DNA for the CDR3: TGTGGCAGTAGGGAAAGGGGACAGGGTACGGAAAAACTGTTTTTT. Translation gives CGSRERGQGTEKLFF. Supplemented by reference TRBV19 and TRBJ1-4, the full variable domain reads DGGITQSPKYLFRKEGQNVTLSCEQNLNHDAMYWYRQDPGQGLRLIYYSQIVNDFQKGDIAEGYSVSREKKESFPLTVTSAQKNPTAFYLCGSRERGQGTEKLFFGSGTQLSVL.

The V call is TRBV18, the J call TRBJ2-3, with 7 nucleotides matching TRBD1. Germline V lookup: CDR1 KGHSH, CDR2 LQKENI. CDR3 length equals 15 residues. J lost 0 bases, V lost 6 bases, and 6 bases had no gene match. The CDR3 DNA follows: TGTGCCAGCTCCCTCGACAGGGCAAGCACAGATACGCAGTATTTT. This translates into CASSLDRASTDTQYF.

This clone was counted a few times. The chain combines TRBV19 with TRBJ2-2; D is ambiguous. Germline-derived CDR1 and CDR2 are LNHDA and SQIVND (reference sequence). Trimming pared 3 bases from V and 5 bases from J, leaving 10 bases between. The CDR3 loop spans 14 amino acids. CDR3 region: CASSIYGRTGELFF. The CDR3 DNA is TGTGCCAGTAGTATTTACGGAAGGACCGGGGAGCTGTTTTTT.

The chain carries TRBV7-6 and TRBJ1-4; D is ambiguous. The CDR3 totals 14 residues. Germline V lookup: CDR1 SGHVS, CDR2 FNYEAQ. Trimming took off 4 bases at V and 3 bases at J, with 9 bases between the two ends. The CDR3 bases are TGTGCCAGCAGCTCGGCGGAAGCTAATGAAAAACTGTTTTTT. This sequence encodes CASSSAEANEKLFF.

The chain recombines TRBV9 with TRBJ1-1; D unclear. Germline V gene lookup returns CDR1 SGDLS and CDR2 YYNGEE. The V gene lost 2 bases and the J gene lost 0 bases, with 5 bases spanning the gap. This CDR3 contains 13 residues. Here the CDR3 DNA reads TGTGCCAGCAGCGTCCAGTTGAACACTGAAGCTTTCTTT. This sequence encodes CASSVQLNTEAFF.